A single sample gave rise to the 21 T cell receptor beta chains below, sequenced in a study of cytomegalovirus exposure and HLA in healthy donors. PCR amplification relied on 60 Vbeta primers (plus 13 Jbeta primers). TCRdb's table, derived via immunoSEQ multiplex PCR, lists solely in-frame clones and lacks some. The sample holds 150,000 to 200,000 clones; roughly nine tenths are singletons and the top ten take 0.2% to 0.3%. Input material: PBMCs. These receptor sequences come from a girl under two years old in good health and CMV-seronegative.

The chain employs TRBV30 and TRBJ2-5; TRBD2 agrees at 8 bases. The CDR3 runs to 16 residues. V was clipped by 2 bases and J by 2 bases; unmatched bases: 10. Germline V gene data show CDR1 as GTSNPN and CDR2 as SVGIG (reference sequence). CDR3 loop: CAWSNGAGEPQETQYF. CDR3 sequence (DNA): TGTGCCTGGAGTAACGGAGCGGGAGAACCTCAAGAGACCCAGTACTTC.

Points on this clone: An end of the junction differs from the germline gene, which may be a read error. The chain couples TRBV7-9 to TRBJ2-7; D is possibly TRBD2 (6 bases). The CDR3 runs to 15 residues. Germline assignment: CDR1 SEHNR and CDR2 FQNEAQ (reference sequence). For the CDR3, the DNA is TGTTCCAGCAGCCCAGCTCCGGGGGAACCCCACGAGCAGTACTTC. Its translation is CSSSPAPGEPHEQYF.

The gene calls are TRBV15 and TRBJ2-7; tentative D call: TRBD2 (6 bases). The length of the CDR3 is 15 residues. V dropped 1 base and J dropped 6 bases, with 16 bases sitting between them. Germline CDR1 LNHNV, CDR2 YYDKDF (reference sequence). The CDR3 DNA is TGTGCCACCAGCAGAGTTTCACTAGGGAGGATCGAGCAGTACTTC. Amino acid sequence: CATSRVSLGRIEQYF. The full variable domain, completed using reference TRBV15 and TRBJ2-7, is DAMVIQNPRYQVTQFGKPVTLSCSQTLNHNVMYWYQQKSSQAPKLLFHYYDKDFNNEADTPDNFQSRRPNTSFCFLDIRSPGLGDTAMYLCATSRVSLGRIEQYFGPGTRLTVT.

Regarding this clone: The sample has other DNA sequences that encode this CDR3 too. J is TRBJ1-2 and V is TRBV9, with no clear D. Trimming removed 3 bases at V and 2 bases at J, with 20 bases between. Germline CDR1 reads SGDLS; CDR2 reads YYNGEE. The CDR3 contains 17 residues. The chain's CDR3 is CASSAGQGRRPNYGYTF. CDR3 in DNA: TGTGCCAGCAGCGCGGGCCAAGGGAGGCGACCAAACTATGGCTACACCTTC.

The rearrangement links TRBV5-1 to TRBJ2-7, with TRBD2 matching over 8 bases. The CDR3 contains 14 residues. Unmatched junction bases numbered 5, after V lost 4 bases and J lost 2 bases. Germline V CDR1 and CDR2: SGHRS, YFSETQ. The CDR3 nucleotides are TGCGCCAGCAGCCCCGGGAGGGCTACCTACGAGCAGTACTTC. Protein sequence: CASSPGRATYEQYF. The whole variable domain, filled in from reference TRBV5-1 and TRBJ2-7, reads KAGVTQTPRYLIKTRGQQVTLSCSPISGHRSVSWYQQTPGQGLQFLFEYFSETQRNKGNFPGRFSGRQFSNSRSEMNVSTLELGDSALYLCASSPGRATYEQYFGPGTRLTVT.

The rearrangement joins TRBV2 to TRBJ2-4, with a tentative D call TRBD2 (7 bases). Germline V CDR1 and CDR2: SNHLY, FYNNEI. The CDR3 spans 15 residues. Trimming took 5 bases from V and 3 from J, leaving 14 bases between them. The CDR3 sequence is CASSPLGGDKNIQYF. Here the CDR3 DNA reads TGTGCCAGCAGTCCCTTAGGGGGGGACAAAAACATTCAGTACTTC.

The chain is built from TRBV5-8 and TRBJ1-5; D possibly corresponds to TRBD1 (5 bases). CDR3 size: 13 residues. Germline V gives CDR1 SGHTS, CDR2 YDEGEE. V shed 10 bases and J shed 4 bases, with 15 bases lying between them. The CDR3 loop is CACSKGRNQPQHF. CDR3 sequence (DNA): TGTGCCTGCTCGAAGGGGAGGAATCAGCCCCAGCATTTT.

This sequence joins TRBV23-1 and TRBJ1-5; D uncertain. TRBV23-1 is identified as an open reading frame with a role that is uncertain. CDR3 length: 12 amino acids. The V end lost 8 bases, the J end lost 9 bases, and 14 bases lay between the germline ends. In DNA, the CDR3 is TGCGCCAGCGGGCCGGAAGGTGGGCCCCAGCATTTT. Translation gives CASGPEGGPQHF.

In DNA, the CDR3 is TGTGCCAGCAGCGTAATGACTAGCCCTCGGGATGAGCAGTTCTTC. Protein: CASSVMTSPRDEQFF. The chain links TRBV9 to TRBJ2-1; 7 nucleotides line up with TRBD2. From germline, CDR1 is SGDLS and CDR2 YYNGEE. The trim removed 1 base at V and 8 bases at J, leaving 9 bases unmatched. The CDR3 covers 15 residues.

V and J are TRBV27 and TRBJ2-1, with 13 bases lining up with TRBD2. Germline loops: CDR1 MNHEY, CDR2 SMNVEV (reference sequence). V lost 10 bases and J lost 5; bases outside the gene matches: 11. The CDR3 totals 16 residues. The CDR3 DNA follows: TGTGCCACCTCCCGCTTTGGACTAGCGGGGGACAATGAGCAGTTCTTC. It encodes CATSRFGLAGDNEQFF.

This chain connects TRBV4-2 to TRBJ1-5; D is undetermined. From germline, CDR1 is LGHNA and CDR2 YNFKEQ. V lost 1 base and J 4 bases, leaving 5 bases between the germline ends. The CDR3 is made up of 13 amino acids. CDR3 coding DNA: TGTGCCAGCAGCCAAGCCGGGAATCAGCCCCAGCATTTT. Translating it yields CASSQAGNQPQHF.

This clone was observed once. A junction end diverges from the germline sequence, so it may reflect a read error. The rearrangement joins TRBV27 to TRBJ1-5; 7 bases map to TRBD1. CDR1 and CDR2 (germline): MNHEY, SMNVEV (reference sequence). This CDR3 region has 17 residues. The CDR3, as DNA: TGTGCCGGCAGCCACCACAGGGGCCCAAATAGCAATCAGCCCCAGCATTTT. Protein product: CAGSHHRGPNSNQPQHF.

V gene TRBV6-1 combines with J gene TRBJ2-7; 11 nucleotides match TRBD1. The V gene end was trimmed by 7 bases and the J gene end by 6 bases; junction bases not matched to a gene: 5. From germline, CDR1 is MNHNS and CDR2 SASEGT. There are 13 residues in the CDR3. The CDR3 loop reads CASTPDRGLEQYF. The CDR3, as DNA: TGTGCCAGCACCCCGGACAGGGGGCTCGAGCAGTACTTC.

This chain links TRBV7-9 with TRBJ2-2; unclear D gene. From germline, CDR1 is SEHNR and CDR2 FQNEAQ (reference sequence). Trimming removed 1 base from V and 8 bases from J, with 8 bases in between. This CDR3 region has 13 residues. CDR3: CASSLETGGELFF. DNA for the CDR3: TGTGCCAGCAGCTTAGAAACCGGGGGGGAGCTGTTTTTT.

The chain links TRBV5-1 to TRBJ2-7; the match to TRBD2 covers 7 bases. The CDR3 has 13 residues. Germline loops: CDR1 SGHRS, CDR2 YFSETQ. Losses at the gene ends were 6 bases for V and 5 bases for J; bases not matched to a gene: 8. The CDR3 DNA reads as TGCGCCAGCAAGGAGGGGAGGGACGACGAGCAGTACTTC. This translates into CASKEGRDDEQYF.

V gene TRBV5-4 combines with J gene TRBJ2-5; 10 nucleotides agree with TRBD2. The CDR3 loop spans 15 amino acids. Germline loops: CDR1 SGHNT, CDR2 YYREEE (reference sequence). J lost 5 bases, V lost 2 bases, and 6 bases had no gene match. This CDR3 is CASSFGAGGMETQYF. In DNA, the CDR3 is TGTGCCAGCAGCTTTGGAGCGGGAGGGATGGAGACCCAGTACTTC.

This clone has just a few counts. This chain connects TRBV4-2 to TRBJ2-3, with no clear D. Germline lookup yields CDR1 LGHNA and CDR2 YNFKEQ. V lost 2 bases and J 0 bases, leaving 9 bases between the germline ends. This CDR3 comprises 15 residues. The CDR3 sequence: CASSQPRTSTDTQYF. CDR3 DNA: TGTGCCAGCAGCCAACCTAGAACTAGCACAGATACGCAGTATTTT.

The chain recombines TRBV7-3 with TRBJ2-1, with D perhaps matching TRBD2 (5 bases). The CDR3 has 16 residues. V was cut by 4 bases and J by 10 bases, with 23 bases left in between. Germline CDR1 reads SGHTA; CDR2 reads FQGTGA. CDR3 in DNA: TGTGCCAGCAGCTCCCCGGAGGCGTCAGGCCTCAGAGAGCAGTTCTTC. Amino acids: CASSSPEASGLREQFF.

The chain is built from TRBV4-1 and TRBJ2-3; 7 bases line up with TRBD2. The CDR3 extends over 16 amino acids. Germline lookup yields CDR1 MGHRA and CDR2 YSYEKL. V trimming: 6 bases; J trimming: 0 bases; junction bases outside the gene matches: 9. The DNA for the CDR3 is TGCGCCAGCAGTTATCTAGCGGAACCTAGCACAGATACGCAGTATTTT. Translation: CASSYLAEPSTDTQYF.

The chain couples TRBV5-6 to TRBJ1-3, with unresolved D. V lost 0 bases to trimming and J lost 0 bases, with 7 bases between them. The CDR3 is 15 amino acids. Germline V gene lookup returns CDR1 SGHDT and CDR2 YYEEEE. In DNA, the CDR3 is TGTGCCAGCAGCTTGGGGGCAGGCTCTGGAAACACCATATATTTT. This encodes CASSLGAGSGNTIYF.

In its sample, this clone was seen once. Relative to the germline gene, one junction end is altered; a read error may explain this. This chain joins TRBV5-4 and TRBJ2-7; D not resolved. Per germline, CDR1 SGHNT and CDR2 YYREEE (reference sequence). The CDR3 is 12 residues long. The CDR3 reads CANSLAPYEQYF. The DNA for the CDR3 is TGTGCCAACAGCTTGGCCCCATACGAGCAGTACTTC.